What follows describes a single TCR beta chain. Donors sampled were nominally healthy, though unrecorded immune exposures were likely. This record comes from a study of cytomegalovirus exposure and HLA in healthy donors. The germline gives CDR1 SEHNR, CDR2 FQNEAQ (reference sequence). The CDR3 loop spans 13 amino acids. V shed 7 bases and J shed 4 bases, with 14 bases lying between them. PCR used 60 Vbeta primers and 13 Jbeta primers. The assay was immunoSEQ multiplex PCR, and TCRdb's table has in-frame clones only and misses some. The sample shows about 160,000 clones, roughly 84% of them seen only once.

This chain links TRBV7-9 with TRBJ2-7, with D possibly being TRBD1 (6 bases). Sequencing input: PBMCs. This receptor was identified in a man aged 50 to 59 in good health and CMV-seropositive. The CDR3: CASTPSTGYEQYF. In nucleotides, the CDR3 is TGTGCCAGCACCCCCTCCACAGGGTACGAGCAGTACTTC. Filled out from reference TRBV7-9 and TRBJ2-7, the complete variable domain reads DTGVSQNPRHKITKRGQNVTFRCDPISEHNRLYWYRQTLGQGPEFLTYFQNEAQLEKSRLLSDRFSAERPKGSFSTLEIQRTEQGDSAMYLCASTPSTGYEQYFGPGTRLTVT.